The rows below give T cell receptor beta chains drawn from one sample of a study of a mutant IDH1 vaccine in newly diagnosed glioma. Antigens for these TCRs are unknown. Profiled with immunoSEQ multiplex PCR; TCRdb holds only in-frame clones, not every one. The sample includes roughly 120,000 clones, roughly 77% of them seen just once. The input for sequencing was PBMCs, taken from a glioma patient whose treatment included an IDH1 peptide vaccine. Receptors originate from a man aged 35 to 55 with glioma. Each CDR3 is given with its conserved first and last residue. D genes are given only for firm matches. Only some rows state a clone size, as once, few, many or a class for expanded clones.

-,TRBJ1-5,TRBV6-1,-,CASPEGSQPQHF,TGTGCCAGTCCAGAGGGAAGCCAGCCCCAGCATTTT
-,TRBJ2-7,TRBV10-3,-,CAISVAHRVHEQYF,TGTGCCATCAGTGTTGCCCACAGGGTGCACGAGCAGTACTTC
-,TRBJ2-7,TRBV6-5,-,CASSYSEVTGSYEQYF,TGTGCCAGCAGTTACTCTGAGGTGACGGGCTCCTACGAGCAGTACTTC
few,TRBJ1-3,TRBV5-4,-,CASSLAGGNTIYF,TGTGCCAGCAGCTTGGCCGGGGGAAACACCATATATTTT
-,TRBJ2-7,TRBV4-1,-,CASRSPGEFSSYEQYF,TGCGCCAGCAGGTCGCCGGGGGAGTTCAGCTCCTACGAGCAGTACTTC
few,TRBJ1-5,TRBV19,-,CASRPQGINNQPQHF,TGTGCCAGTAGACCACAGGGTATCAACAATCAGCCCCAGCATTTT
few,TRBJ1-1,TRBV11-2,TRBD1,CASSSIQGVNTEAFF,TGTGCCAGCAGCAGTATACAGGGGGTGAACACTGAAGCTTTCTTT
once,TRBJ1-4,TRBV28,-,CASNRRGSNEKLFF,TGTGCCAGCAACCGGAGGGGATCTAATGAAAAACTGTTTTTT
-,TRBJ2-7,TRBV7-2,-,CASSLDWGHEQYF,TGTGCCAGCAGCTTAGATTGGGGCCACGAGCAGTACTTC
-,TRBJ1-1,TRBV19,-,CASSTGYQGGEAFF,TGTGCCAGTAGTACCGGTTATCAGGGCGGTGAAGCTTTCTTT
-,TRBJ1-4,TRBV7-9,-,CASTPPEGRWEKLFF,TGTGCCAGCACCCCTCCGGAGGGGAGGTGGGAAAAACTGTTTTTT
once,TRBJ2-2,TRBV6-5,-,CASSYLGRANTGELFF,TGTGCCAGCAGTTACTTGGGGCGGGCGAACACCGGGGAGCTGTTTTTT
-,TRBJ2-7,TRBV10-3,-,CAIKEGLSYEQYF,TGTGCCATCAAGGAGGGCCTCTCCTACGAGCAGTACTTC
-,TRBJ1-4,TRBV19,TRBD1,CASSMGQTPTNEKLFF,TGTGCCAGTAGTATGGGACAGACACCAACTAATGAAAAACTGTTTTTT
few,TRBJ1-1,TRBV25-1,TRBD1,CASSVRTGVRTEAFF,TGTGCCAGCAGTGTACGGACAGGAGTTAGGACTGAAGCTTTCTTT
-,TRBJ2-5,TRBV19,-,CASSIQAGKETQYF,TGTGCCAGTAGTATTCAAGCGGGTAAAGAGACCCAGTACTTC
few,TRBJ2-5,TRBV5-8,TRBD2,CASSLGSSGEQETQYF,TGTGCCAGCAGCTTAGGATCTAGCGGGGAGCAAGAGACCCAGTACTTC
-,TRBJ2-7,TRBV13,TRBD2,CASSLVSAGGSYEQYF,TGTGCCAGCAGCTTGGTTTCTGCGGGGGGGTCCTACGAGCAGTACTTC
-,TRBJ2-1,TRBV29-1,TRBD1,CSVAVGTGKLVGEQFF,TGCAGCGTTGCCGTTGGGACAGGGAAGCTTGTGGGTGAGCAGTTCTTC
-,TRBJ1-1,TRBV19,-,CASSAGTSNTEAFF,TGTGCCAGTAGTGCCGGGACGTCGAACACTGAAGCTTTCTTT
-,TRBJ2-7,TRBV6-1,-,CASRSGGGYEQYF,TGTGCCAGCAGGTCAGGGGGAGGCTACGAGCAGTACTTC
-,TRBJ1-3,TRBV6-5,-,CASSYQGTGNTIYF,TGTGCCAGCAGTTACCAGGGTACTGGAAACACCATATATTTT
-,TRBJ2-7,TRBV27,-,CASSPRTLSYEQYF,TGTGCCAGCAGTCCGCGGACACTCTCCTACGAGCAGTACTTC
-,TRBJ2-3,TRBV27,TRBD2,CASSRGVDTQYF,TGTGCCAGCAGTCGGGGGGTAGATACGCAGTATTTT
-,TRBJ2-2,TRBV18,TRBD2,CASSPPGRDQLFF,TGTGCCAGCTCACCACCGGGGAGGGATCAGCTGTTTTTT
-,TRBJ2-1,TRBV2,TRBD2,CASRALAGGMYNEQFF,TGTGCCAGCAGGGCACTAGCGGGAGGGATGTACAATGAGCAGTTCTTC
-,TRBJ2-1,TRBV7-2,TRBD2,CASSFKLAGDEQFF,TGTGCCAGCAGCTTCAAACTAGCGGGAGATGAGCAGTTCTTC
-,TRBJ1-5,TRBV2,-,CASSEARGEGQPQHF,TGTGCCAGCAGTGAAGCCAGGGGCGAAGGTCAGCCCCAGCATTTT
-,TRBJ2-1,TRBV18,-,CASSPPNRESYNEQFF,TGTGCCAGCTCACCACCCAACAGGGAGTCCTACAATGAGCAGTTCTTC
-,TRBJ1-3,TRBV4-3,-,CASSQVLGNTIYF,TGCGCCAGCAGCCAAGTATTAGGAAACACCATATATTTT
-,TRBJ2-1,TRBV27,-,CASSLNGRAAVNEQFF,TGTGCCAGCAGTTTAAATGGCAGGGCGGCGGTGAATGAGCAGTTCTTC
-,TRBJ1-1,TRBV5-4,TRBD1,CASSSGQGYTEAFF,TGTGCCAGCAGCTCCGGACAGGGGTACACTGAAGCTTTCTTT
-,TRBJ2-7,TRBV6-6,-,CASISSPQPRYEQYF,TGTGCCAGTATCAGTTCCCCCCAGCCTCGGTACGAGCAGTACTTC
few,TRBJ1-2,TRBV30,-,CACIWTVEEVF,TGTGCCTGTATCTGGACGGTGGAAGAGGTCTTC
-,TRBJ2-1,TRBV4-2,-,CASSQDPTWVADYNEQFF,TGTGCCAGCAGCCAAGATCCCACCTGGGTAGCGGACTACAATGAGCAGTTCTTC
few,TRBJ2-3,TRBV2,-,CASLGLQTDTQYF,TGTGCCAGCCTCGGACTCCAAACAGATACGCAGTATTTT
-,TRBJ2-7,TRBV5-1,TRBD2,CASSLELAHYEQYF,TGCGCCAGCAGCTTGGAACTAGCGCACTACGAGCAGTACTTC